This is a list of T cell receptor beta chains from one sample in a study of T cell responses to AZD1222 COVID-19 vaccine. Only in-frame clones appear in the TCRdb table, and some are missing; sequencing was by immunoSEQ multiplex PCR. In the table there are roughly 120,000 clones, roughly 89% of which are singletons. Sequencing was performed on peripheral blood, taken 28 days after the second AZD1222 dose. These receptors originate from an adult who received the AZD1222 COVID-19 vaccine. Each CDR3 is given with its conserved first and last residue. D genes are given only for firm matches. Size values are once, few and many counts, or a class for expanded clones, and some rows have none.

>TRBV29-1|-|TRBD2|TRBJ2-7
TGCAGCGTCGCACGGGGGGGCGGCGAGCAGTACTTC
CSVARGGGEQYF
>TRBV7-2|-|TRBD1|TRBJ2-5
TGTGCCAGCAGCCTTACAGGGGGCCGGGAGACCCAGTACTTC
CASSLTGGRETQYF
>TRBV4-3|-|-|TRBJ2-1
TGCGCCAGCAGCCAAGAAGGTGGAGGGACGTTCTTC
CASSQEGGGTFF
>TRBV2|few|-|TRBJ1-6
TGTGCCAGCAGTGTAGGGGTTAATTCACCCCTCCACTTT
CASSVGVNSPLHF
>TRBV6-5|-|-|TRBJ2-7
TGTGCCAGCAGGACCAGGGGAACCTACGAGCAGTACTTC
CASRTRGTYEQYF
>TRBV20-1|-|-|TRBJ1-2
TGCAGTGCTAGTCCACCCGGAGGGAGGGTCTATGGCTACACCTTC
CSASPPGGRVYGYTF
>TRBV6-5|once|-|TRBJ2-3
TGTGCCAGCAGTTACTCCCCGGGCACAGATACGCAGTATTTT
CASSYSPGTDTQYF
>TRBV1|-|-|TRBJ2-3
TGCACCAGCAGCCACGTCCGAAGTGGGGGGTACACAGATACGCAGTATTTT
CTSSHVRSGGYTDTQYF
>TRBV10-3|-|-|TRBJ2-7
TGTGCCATCAGTGGACGACAGGCAGGGCCCAACTCCTACGAGCAGTACTTC
CAISGRQAGPNSYEQYF
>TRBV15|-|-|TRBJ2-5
TGTGCCACCAGCTCCCACCCCAAGGGACCTCTGAACTTGCAAGAGACCCAGTACTTC
CATSSHPKGPLNLQETQYF
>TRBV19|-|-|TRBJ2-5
TGTGCCAGTAGTATTTCCTCCTCGACAGGGAGGGAGACCCAGTACTTC
CASSISSSTGRETQYF
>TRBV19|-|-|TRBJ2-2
TGTGCCAGTATTGGGTCAGACGCCGGGACCAGGGCGGGGGAGCTGTTTTTT
CASIGSDAGTRAGELFF
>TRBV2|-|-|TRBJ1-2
TGTGCCAGCAGTCCCGACACCTTCTATGGCTACACCTTC
CASSPDTFYGYTF
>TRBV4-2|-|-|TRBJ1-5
TGTGCCAGCAGCCAAACCAGGGACAATTTAGGGCTTGGCAATCAGCCCCAGCATTTT
CASSQTRDNLGLGNQPQHF
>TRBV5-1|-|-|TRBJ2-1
TGCGCCAGCAGGAAAACCCTTGATGAGCAGTTCTTC
CASRKTLDEQFF
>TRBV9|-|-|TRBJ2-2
TGTGCCAGCAGCGTAGTCGGCCCGAACACCGGGGAGCTGTTTTTT
CASSVVGPNTGELFF
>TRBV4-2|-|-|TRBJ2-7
TGTGCCAGCAGCCAAGAAGGGGCGGCAGTCGAGCAGTACTTC
CASSQEGAAVEQYF
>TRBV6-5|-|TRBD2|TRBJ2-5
TGTGCCAGCAGTTCAACTAGCGGGGGTTCAGAGACCCAGTACTTC
CASSSTSGGSETQYF
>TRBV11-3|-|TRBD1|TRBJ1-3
TGTGCCAGCAGCTTAGAATCTAGGACAGGGGGCGCTGGAAACACCATATATTTT
CASSLESRTGGAGNTIYF
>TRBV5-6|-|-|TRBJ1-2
TGTGCCAGCAGCCCCCGCGGGGGTAGATATGGCTACACCTTC
CASSPRGGRYGYTF
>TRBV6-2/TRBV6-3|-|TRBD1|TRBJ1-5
TGTGCCAGCAGTTTCGGACAGGTACGGAGAATCGGCAATCAGCCCCAGCATTTT
CASSFGQVRRIGNQPQHF
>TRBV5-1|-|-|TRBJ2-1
TGCGCCAGCAGCTTGTCGAATCCGGGTGAGCAGTTCTTC
CASSLSNPGEQFF
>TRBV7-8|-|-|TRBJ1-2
TGTGCCAGCAGCTTAATCCCGGGGGACTATGGCTACACCTTC
CASSLIPGDYGYTF
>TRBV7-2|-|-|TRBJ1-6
TGTGCCAGCAGCCCGATCCTAAGCAGTAATTCACCCCTCCACTTT
CASSPILSSNSPLHF
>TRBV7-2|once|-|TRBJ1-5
TGTGCCAGCAGCTTATTTGGTATTGCGCCCCAGCATTTT
CASSLFGIAPQHF
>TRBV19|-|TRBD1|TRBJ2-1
TGTGCCAGTAGTAGACAGGGGCTCAGAATGGGCAATGAGCAGTTCTTC
CASSRQGLRMGNEQFF
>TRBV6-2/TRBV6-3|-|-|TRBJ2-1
TGTGCCAGCAGTTTCCCCGGCGCTGGACCCTACAATGAGCAGTTCTTC
CASSFPGAGPYNEQFF
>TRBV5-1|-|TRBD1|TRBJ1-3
TGCGCCAGCAGCACGGACAGGGGCCGAGACACCATATATTTT
CASSTDRGRDTIYF
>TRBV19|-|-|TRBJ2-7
TGTGCCAGTAGTATAAACAGGGAGTACGAGCAGTACTTC
CASSINREYEQYF
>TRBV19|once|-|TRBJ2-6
TGTGCCAGTAGTATTAAGGGTGGGGCCAACGTCCTGACTTTC
CASSIKGGANVLTF
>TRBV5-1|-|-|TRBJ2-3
TGCGCCAGCAGCTTGGCCATAGACACAGATACGCAGTATTTT
CASSLAIDTDTQYF
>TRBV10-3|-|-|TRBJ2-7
TGTGCCACCGTACAGGGATCATCCTACGAGCAGTACTTC
CATVQGSSYEQYF
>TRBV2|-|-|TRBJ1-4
TGTGCCAGCAGTGAAGAGGCAGGTAATGAAAAACTGTTTTTT
CASSEEAGNEKLFF
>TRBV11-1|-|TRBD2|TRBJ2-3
TGTGCCAGCAGCTTAACTAGCGGCACAGATACGCAGTATTTT
CASSLTSGTDTQYF
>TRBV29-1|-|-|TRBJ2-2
TGCAGCGTTGAACAGGGCTCGAACACCGGGGAGCTGTTTTTT
CSVEQGSNTGELFF
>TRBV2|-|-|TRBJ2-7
TGTGCCAGCAGTGAGGGGGCTACGGGCTCCTACGAGCAGTACTTC
CASSEGATGSYEQYF
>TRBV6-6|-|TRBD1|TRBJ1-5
TGTGCCAGCAGCATCACAGGGGGTTGGAATCAGCCCCAGCATTTT
CASSITGGWNQPQHF
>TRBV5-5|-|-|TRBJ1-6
TGTGCCAGCAGCACAACCGGGACCGGCTATTCACCCCTCCACTTT
CASSTTGTGYSPLHF
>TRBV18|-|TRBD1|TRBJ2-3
TGTGCCAGCTCGCCGGGACAGCTCAACACAGATACGCAGTATTTT
CASSPGQLNTDTQYF
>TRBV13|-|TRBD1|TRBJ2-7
TGTGCCAGCAGCCTCCGGGACAGGGTTCTCTACGAGCAGTACTTC
CASSLRDRVLYEQYF
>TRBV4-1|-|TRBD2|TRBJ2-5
TGCGCCAGCAGCCAAGAGGGAGGCGGGGGGGCGCAGACCCAGTACTTC
CASSQEGGGGAQTQYF
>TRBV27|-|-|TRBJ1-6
TGTGCCAGCAGTTATGTCCGGGGGCCTGAGCCCCTCCACTTT
CASSYVRGPEPLHF
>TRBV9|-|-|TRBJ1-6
TGTGCCAGCAGCGCTACGTCACAGGCGGCTTCACCCCTCCACTTT
CASSATSQAASPLHF
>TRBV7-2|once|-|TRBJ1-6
TGTGCCAGCAGCTCATTGAGGGGGGGAGGTTCACCCCTCCACTTT
CASSSLRGGGSPLHF
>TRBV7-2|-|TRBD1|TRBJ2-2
TGTGCCAGCAGCACTCGGACAGGGAAGAACACCGGGGAGCTGTTTTTT
CASSTRTGKNTGELFF